Following are 7 T cell receptor beta chains from one sample sequenced in a study of siplizumab effects on memory and regulatory T cells. Only in-frame clones appear in the TCRdb table, and some are missing; sequencing was by immunoSEQ multiplex PCR. The profile shows 90,000 to 120,000 clones, roughly 94% of them singletons. The sequenced sample consisted of Tregs sorted from blood. Receptor source: a human donor in good health.

This clone has only a few counts. The chain carries TRBV7-8 and TRBJ2-7; 8 bases fit TRBD1. Germline-derived CDR1 and CDR2 are SGHVS and FQNEAQ. The CDR3 runs to 16 residues. V was clipped by 6 bases and J by 0 bases; unmatched bases: 10. CDR3 nucleotide sequence: TGTGCCAGCAGTCCCGGACAGGGCACCTCCTCCTACGAGCAGTACTTC. As protein: CASSPGQGTSSYEQYF.

This sequence joins TRBV5-1 and TRBJ2-3, with D possibly TRBD1 on 7 matching bases. Trimming shortened V by 2 bases and J by 5 bases, and 12 bases separated the two germline ends. The CDR3 is 14 amino acids. Germline V CDR1 and CDR2: SGHRS, YFSETQ. The CDR3 here is CASSFRGAGDTQYF. For the CDR3, the DNA is TGCGCCAGCAGCTTCAGGGGGGCGGGAGATACGCAGTATTTT.

V is TRBV20-1 and J is TRBJ2-7, with D possibly matching TRBD2 (5 bases). The CDR3 runs 11 residues. With 6 bases removed from V and 0 bases from J, the gap between germline ends came to 6 bases. The germline V gene encodes CDR1 DFQATT and CDR2 SNEGSKA (reference sequence). CDR3 sequence: CSAGDSYEQYF. The CDR3 coding sequence is TGCAGTGCCGGGGACTCCTACGAGCAGTACTTC.

The chain employs TRBV28 and TRBJ2-7; D is ambiguous. The germline V gene encodes CDR1 MDHEN and CDR2 SYDVKM. This CDR3 is 13 amino acids long. V lost 2 bases to trimming and J lost 2 bases, with 7 bases between them. CDR3 sequence reads: CASSLAATYEQYF. The CDR3 DNA sequence: TGTGCCAGCAGTTTAGCGGCCACCTACGAGCAGTACTTC.

J is TRBJ2-5 and V is TRBV10-1; 7 bases fit TRBD2. The junction had 4 bases not matched to a gene; V was cut back by 2 bases and J by 7 bases. The germline V gene encodes CDR1 WNHNN and CDR2 SYGVQD (reference sequence). CDR3 length: 13 amino acids. CDR3 DNA: TGCGCCAGCAGTGAGGGGAGGGAAACGACCCAGTACTTC. It translates to CASSEGRETTQYF.

This CDR3 reads CASSLFSVPYNEQFF. CDR3 nucleotide sequence: TGTGCCAGCAGCCTGTTTAGCGTCCCTTACAATGAGCAGTTCTTC. This chain links TRBV4-2 with TRBJ2-1, with TRBD2 as a possible D gene (5 bases). The CDR3 sequence is 15 residues long. CDR1 LGHNA and CDR2 YNFKEQ come from the germline V gene. Trimming took off 4 bases at V and 4 bases at J, with 14 bases between the two ends.

The chain uses TRBV10-3 and TRBJ1-2; 8 bases align to TRBD1. Per germline, CDR1 ENHRY and CDR2 SYGVKD. This CDR3 has 18 amino acids. V was clipped by 4 bases and J by 0 bases; unmatched bases: 13. The CDR3 DNA reads as TGTGCCATCAGTGGCGCGCGACAGGGGCGGTTAGCTAACTATGGCTACACCTTC. Its translation is CAISGARQGRLANYGYTF.